This TCR beta chain was retrieved from a study of cytomegalovirus exposure and HLA in healthy donors. 13 Jbeta primers and 60 Vbeta primers were used for the PCR. The data were produced by immunoSEQ multiplex PCR, yet TCRdb's version contains in-frame clones alone and is incomplete. The sample includes around 300,000 clones, approximately 84% of them seen just once. The receptor's source is a woman in her 40s in good health and CMV-seropositive. Sequencing was done on a sample of PBMCs.

The CDR3 DNA sequence: TGTGCCAGCAGTTACACGACTAGTCCCTCCTACGAGCAGTACTTC. Amino acid sequence: CASSYTTSPSYEQYF. The chain has TRBV6-6 and TRBJ2-7, with a weak D call TRBD2 (6 bases). The germline V gene encodes CDR1 MNHNY and CDR2 SVGAGI (reference sequence). This CDR3 is 15 amino acids long. V shed 2 bases and J shed 0 bases, with 11 bases lying between them.